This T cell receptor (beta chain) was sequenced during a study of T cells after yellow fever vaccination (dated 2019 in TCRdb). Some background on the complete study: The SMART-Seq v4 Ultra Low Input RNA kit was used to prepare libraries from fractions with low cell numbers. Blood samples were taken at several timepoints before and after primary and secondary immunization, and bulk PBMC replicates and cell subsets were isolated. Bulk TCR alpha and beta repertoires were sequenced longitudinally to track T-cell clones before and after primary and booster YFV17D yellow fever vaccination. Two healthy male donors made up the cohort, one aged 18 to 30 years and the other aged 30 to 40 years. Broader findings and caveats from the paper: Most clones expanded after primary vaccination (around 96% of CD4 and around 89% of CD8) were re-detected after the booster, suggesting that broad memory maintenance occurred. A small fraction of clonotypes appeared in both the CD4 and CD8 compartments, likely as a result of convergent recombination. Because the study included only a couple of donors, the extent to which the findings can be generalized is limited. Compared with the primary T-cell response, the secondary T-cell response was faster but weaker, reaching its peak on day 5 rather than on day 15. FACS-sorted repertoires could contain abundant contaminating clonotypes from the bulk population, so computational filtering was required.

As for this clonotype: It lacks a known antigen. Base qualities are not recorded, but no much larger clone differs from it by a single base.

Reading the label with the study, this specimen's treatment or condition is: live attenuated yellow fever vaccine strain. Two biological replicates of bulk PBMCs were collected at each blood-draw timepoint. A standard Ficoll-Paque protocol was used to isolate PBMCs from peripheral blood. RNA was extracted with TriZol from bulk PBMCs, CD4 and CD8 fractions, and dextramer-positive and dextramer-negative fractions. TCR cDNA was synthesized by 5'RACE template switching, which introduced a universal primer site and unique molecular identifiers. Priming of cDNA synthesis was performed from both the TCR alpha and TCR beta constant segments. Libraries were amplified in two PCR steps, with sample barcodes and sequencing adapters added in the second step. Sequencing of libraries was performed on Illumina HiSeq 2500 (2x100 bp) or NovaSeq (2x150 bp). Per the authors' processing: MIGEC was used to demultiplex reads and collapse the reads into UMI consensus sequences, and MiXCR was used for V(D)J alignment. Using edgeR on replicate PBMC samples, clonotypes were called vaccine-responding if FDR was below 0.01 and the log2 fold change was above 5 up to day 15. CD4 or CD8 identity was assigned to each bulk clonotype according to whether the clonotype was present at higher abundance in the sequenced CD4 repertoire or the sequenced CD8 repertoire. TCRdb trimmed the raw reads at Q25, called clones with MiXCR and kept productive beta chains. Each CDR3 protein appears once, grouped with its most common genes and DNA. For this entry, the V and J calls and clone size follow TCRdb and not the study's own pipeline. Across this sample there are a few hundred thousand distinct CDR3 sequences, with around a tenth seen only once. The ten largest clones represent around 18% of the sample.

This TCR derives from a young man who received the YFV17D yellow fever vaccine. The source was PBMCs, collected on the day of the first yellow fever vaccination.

In nucleotide form, the sequence is TGTGCCAGCACGACGTGGGACAGGCCCAACACTGAAGCTTTCTTT. It translates as CASTTWDRPNTEAFF. The rearrangement combines TRBV6-1 with TRBJ1-1, with 8 bases matching TRBD1. Per the germline V gene, MNHNS is the CDR1 and SASEGT is the CDR2. Compared with germline, V lacks 7 bases and J lacks 2 bases; bases without a gene match: 9. The CDR3 spans 15 residues, from the cysteine through the phenylalanine. Only the CDR3 portion is preserved as DNA: 45 bases, with reading frame beginning at the first base.